This T cell receptor (beta chain) was documented in a study of T cells in localized non-small cell lung cancer. Findings and limits, study-wide: Higher adjacent-lung clonality was associated with shorter survival.

Sequencing was performed with immunoSEQ multiplex PCR; in TCRdb, only in-frame clones are kept and a portion is missing. The sample has roughly 9,600 clones; 90% are singletons. The CDR3 contains 16 residues. V lost 0 bases and J 1 base, leaving 12 bases between the germline ends. The V gene's germline CDR1 is MGHRA and CDR2 YSYEKL. A few counts support this clone. Its antigen is still unknown. The sequence derives from a male donor at least 60 years old with stage III squamous cell lung carcinoma. This specimen consisted of peripheral blood, obtained before any cancer treatment. The chain carries TRBV4-1 and TRBJ2-5; D perhaps matches TRBD2 (5 bases). CDR3 nucleotide sequence: TGCGCCAGCAGCCAAGACGACTACGCATCCCAAGAGACCCAGTACTTC. Translation: CASSQDDYASQETQYF.